There are many counts of the clone carrying this T cell receptor (beta chain). Antigen specificity is unknown. TCR beta libraries were built with iRepertoire HTBI primers and Arm-PCR of CDR3 regions. TCRdb processed the multiplex PCR reads anew with MiXCR; each CDR3 protein has one entry. The data hold 400,000 to 500,000 distinct CDR3 sequences, with less than 25% observed a single time. CDR3 length: 14 amino acids. V dropped 5 bases and J dropped 3 bases, with 14 bases sitting between them. CDR1 is SGHAT, CDR2 FQNNGV, per germline. Described time point: persistent/refractory GD, antithyroid drugs over 5 years with positive TRAb. The authors made the TCR library using RNA they extracted from PBMCs. The EDTA tubes were filled with 7.5 to 9 milliliters of drawn peripheral blood. The source of the sample is a study of regulatory T cells in long-lasting Graves disease. Study observations and caveats: Persistent disease preferred TRBV28, TRBJ1-2 and TRBJ2-5; new disease, TRBV20-1 and TRBJ2-1.

The specimen was peripheral blood mononuclear cells (PBMCs), collected when the disease was refractory, from a patient treated with antithyroid drugs. This sequence originates from a female donor with Graves disease. The gene calls are TRBV11-2 and TRBJ2-7; D not certain. The CDR3 sequence: CASSPRPGGYEQYF. CDR3 DNA sequence: TGTGCCAGCAGCCCCAGGCCGGGCGGCTACGAGCAGTACTTC.